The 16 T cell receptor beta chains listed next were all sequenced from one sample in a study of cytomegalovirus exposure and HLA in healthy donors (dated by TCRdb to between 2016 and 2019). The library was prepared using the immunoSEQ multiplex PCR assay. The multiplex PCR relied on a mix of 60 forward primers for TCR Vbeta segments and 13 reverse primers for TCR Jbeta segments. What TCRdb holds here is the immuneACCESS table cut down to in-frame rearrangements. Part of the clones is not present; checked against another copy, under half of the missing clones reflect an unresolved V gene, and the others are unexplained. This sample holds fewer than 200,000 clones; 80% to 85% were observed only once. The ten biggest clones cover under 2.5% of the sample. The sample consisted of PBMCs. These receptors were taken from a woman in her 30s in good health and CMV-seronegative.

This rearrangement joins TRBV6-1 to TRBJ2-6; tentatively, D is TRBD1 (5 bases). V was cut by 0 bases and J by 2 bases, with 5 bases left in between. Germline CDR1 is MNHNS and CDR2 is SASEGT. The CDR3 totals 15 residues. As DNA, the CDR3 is TGTGCCAGCAGTGAAGCAGGGGCTGGGGCCAACGTCCTGACTTTC. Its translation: CASSEAGAGANVLTF.

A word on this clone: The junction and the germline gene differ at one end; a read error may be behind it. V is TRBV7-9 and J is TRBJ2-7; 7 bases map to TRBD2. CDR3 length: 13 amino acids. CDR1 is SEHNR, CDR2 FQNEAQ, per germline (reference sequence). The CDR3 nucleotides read TGTTCCAGCAGAAAAGGGGAGGGAAACGAGCAGTACTTC. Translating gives CSSRKGEGNEQYF.

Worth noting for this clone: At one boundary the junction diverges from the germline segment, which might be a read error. The CDR3 DNA sequence: TGTGCCACCAGCAGGGGGGGAGGCGGGAGAAGCTCCCACGAGCAGTACTTC. It is translated as CATSRGGGGRSSHEQYF. The genes are TRBV15 and TRBJ2-7; the match to TRBD2 covers 7 bases. Looked up from germline, CDR1 is LNHNV and CDR2 is YYDKDF (reference sequence). This CDR3 is built from 17 residues.

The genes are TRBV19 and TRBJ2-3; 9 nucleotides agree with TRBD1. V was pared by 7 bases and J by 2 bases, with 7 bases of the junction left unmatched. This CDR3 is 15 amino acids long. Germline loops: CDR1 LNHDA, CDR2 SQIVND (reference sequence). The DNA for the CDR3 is TGTGCCAGTAATATCGGGACAGGGTACACAGATACGCAGTATTTT. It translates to CASNIGTGYTDTQYF.

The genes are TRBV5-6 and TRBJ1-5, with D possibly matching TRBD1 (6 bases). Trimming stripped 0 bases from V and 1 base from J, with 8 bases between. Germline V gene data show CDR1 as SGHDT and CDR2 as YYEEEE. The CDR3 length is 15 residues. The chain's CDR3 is CASSLGQGSNQPQHF. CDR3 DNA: TGTGCCAGCAGCTTGGGGCAGGGGAGCAATCAGCCCCAGCATTTT. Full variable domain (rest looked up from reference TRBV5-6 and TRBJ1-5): DAGVTQSPTHLIKTRGQQVTLRCSPKSGHDTVSWYQQALGQGPQFIFQYYEEEERQRGNFPDRFSGHQFPNYSSELNVNALLLGDSALYLCASSLGQGSNQPQHFGDGTRLSIL.

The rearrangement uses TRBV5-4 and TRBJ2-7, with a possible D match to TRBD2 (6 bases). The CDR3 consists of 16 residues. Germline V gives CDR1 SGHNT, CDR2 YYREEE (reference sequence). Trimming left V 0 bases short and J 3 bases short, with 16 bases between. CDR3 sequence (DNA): TGTGCCAGCAGCTTGGGGGGCGGAGGGGCTTACTACGAGCAGTACTTC. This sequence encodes CASSLGGGGAYYEQYF.

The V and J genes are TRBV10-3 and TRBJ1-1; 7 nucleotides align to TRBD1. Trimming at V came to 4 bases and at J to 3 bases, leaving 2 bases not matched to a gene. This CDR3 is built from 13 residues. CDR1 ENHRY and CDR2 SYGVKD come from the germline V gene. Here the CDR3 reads CAISVQGDTEAFF. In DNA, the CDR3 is TGTGCCATCAGTGTTCAGGGGGACACTGAAGCTTTCTTT.

CDR3 sequence reads: CASFGGQGAPGGTEAFF. The CDR3 region has the DNA TGTGCCAGTTTTGGGGGACAGGGGGCGCCGGGAGGCACTGAAGCTTTCTTT. The V gene is TRBV28, the J gene TRBJ1-1; 12 bases agree with TRBD1. The V gene's germline CDR1 is MDHEN and CDR2 SYDVKM. The CDR3 loop spans 17 amino acids. Unmatched junction bases numbered 15, after V lost 9 bases and J lost 4 bases.

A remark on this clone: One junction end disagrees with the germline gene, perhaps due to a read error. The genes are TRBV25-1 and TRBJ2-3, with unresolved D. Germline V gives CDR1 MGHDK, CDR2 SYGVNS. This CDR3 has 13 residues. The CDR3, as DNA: TGTGCCAGCAGTGCCACCGGCACAGATACGCAGTACTTT. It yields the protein CASSATGTDTQYF.

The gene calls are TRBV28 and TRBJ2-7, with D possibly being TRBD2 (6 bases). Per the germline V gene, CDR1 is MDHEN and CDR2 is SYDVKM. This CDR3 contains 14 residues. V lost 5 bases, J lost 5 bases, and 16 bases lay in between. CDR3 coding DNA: TGTGCCAGCAGTCGGTATGCGGGGCATGACGAGCAGTACTTC. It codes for CASSRYAGHDEQYF. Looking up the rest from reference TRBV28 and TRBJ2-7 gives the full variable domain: DVKVTQSSRYLVKRTGEKVFLECVQDMDHENMFWYRQDPGLGLRLIYFSYDVKMKEKGDIPEGYSVSREKKERFSLILESASTNQTSMYLCASSRYAGHDEQYFGPGTRLTVT.

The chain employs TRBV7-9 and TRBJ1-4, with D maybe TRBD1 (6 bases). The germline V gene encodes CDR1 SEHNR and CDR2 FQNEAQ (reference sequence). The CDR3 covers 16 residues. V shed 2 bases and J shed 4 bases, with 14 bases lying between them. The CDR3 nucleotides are TGTGCCAGCAGCTTATATTCCGGACAGCTTAATGAAAAACTGTTTTTT. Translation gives CASSLYSGQLNEKLFF.

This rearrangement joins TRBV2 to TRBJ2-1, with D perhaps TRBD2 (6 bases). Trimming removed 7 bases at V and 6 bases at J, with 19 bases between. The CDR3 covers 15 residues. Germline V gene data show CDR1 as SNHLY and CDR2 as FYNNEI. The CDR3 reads CASNYDGGWGNEQFF. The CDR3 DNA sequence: TGTGCCAGCAATTATGACGGGGGATGGGGCAATGAGCAGTTCTTC.

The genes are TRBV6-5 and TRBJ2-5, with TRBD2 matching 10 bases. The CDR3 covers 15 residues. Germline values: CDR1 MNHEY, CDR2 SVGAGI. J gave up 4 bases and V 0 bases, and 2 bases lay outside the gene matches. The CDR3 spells CASSYSTSGTETQYF. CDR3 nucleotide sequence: TGTGCCAGCAGTTACTCTACTAGCGGGACAGAGACCCAGTACTTC.

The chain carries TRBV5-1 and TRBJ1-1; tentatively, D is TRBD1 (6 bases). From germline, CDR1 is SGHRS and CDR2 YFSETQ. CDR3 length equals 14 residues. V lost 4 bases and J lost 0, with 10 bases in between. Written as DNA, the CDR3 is TGCGCCAGCAGCCAGGGGACGGTGAACACTGAAGCTTTCTTT. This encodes CASSQGTVNTEAFF.

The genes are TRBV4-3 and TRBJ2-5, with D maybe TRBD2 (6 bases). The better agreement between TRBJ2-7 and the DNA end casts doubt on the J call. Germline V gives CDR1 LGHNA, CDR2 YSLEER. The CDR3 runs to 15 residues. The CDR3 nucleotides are TGCGCCAGCAGCCAAGATCGGGGACTTGTTTACGAGCAGTACTTC. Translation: CASSQDRGLVYEQYF.

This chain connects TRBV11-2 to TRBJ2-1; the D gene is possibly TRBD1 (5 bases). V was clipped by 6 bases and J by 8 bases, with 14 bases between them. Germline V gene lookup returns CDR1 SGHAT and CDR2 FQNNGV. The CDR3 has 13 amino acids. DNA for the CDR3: TGTGCCAGCAGTATCAGGCCCAGGGATGAGCAGTTCTTC. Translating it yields CASSIRPRDEQFF.